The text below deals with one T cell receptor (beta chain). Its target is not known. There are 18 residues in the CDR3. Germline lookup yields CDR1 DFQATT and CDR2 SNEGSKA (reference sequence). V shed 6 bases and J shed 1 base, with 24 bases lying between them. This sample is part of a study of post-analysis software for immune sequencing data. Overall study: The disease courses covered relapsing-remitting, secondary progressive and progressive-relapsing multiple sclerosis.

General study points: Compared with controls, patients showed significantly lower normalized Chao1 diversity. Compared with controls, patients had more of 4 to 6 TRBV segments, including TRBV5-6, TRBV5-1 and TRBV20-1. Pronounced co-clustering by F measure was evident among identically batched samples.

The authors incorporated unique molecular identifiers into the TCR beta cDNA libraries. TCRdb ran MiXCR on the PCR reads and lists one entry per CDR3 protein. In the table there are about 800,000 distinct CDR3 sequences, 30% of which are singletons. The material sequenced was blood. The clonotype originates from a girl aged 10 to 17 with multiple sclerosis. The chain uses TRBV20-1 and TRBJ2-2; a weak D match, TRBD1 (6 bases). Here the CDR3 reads CSAKPGLTGNRNTGELFF. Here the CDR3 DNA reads TGCAGTGCGAAACCCGGATTAACAGGGAATCGGAACACCGGGGAGCTGTTTTTT.